This is a list of T cell receptor beta chains from one sample in a study of T cells in Graves' hyperthyroidism and ophthalmopathy. One entry per CDR3 protein results from TCRdb running MiXCR on the multiplex PCR reads. Of hundreds of thousands of distinct CDR3 sequences in the sample, approximately 14% were seen once. The sample comprised blood. These receptors were obtained from a woman aged 55-70 years with Graves' ophthalmopathy. Both conserved end residues are part of each CDR3. Clone size is given for some rows only: seen once, a few or many times, or a class if the clone is expanded.

V	size	J	CDR3
TRBV28	many	TRBJ1-5	CASSLRPNQPQHF
TRBV20-1	many	TRBJ2-3	CSALTWQGADTQYF
TRBV20-1	.	TRBJ2-7	CSARPRGAGGREQYF
TRBV5-1	many	TRBJ1-1	CASSLNGRSDTEAFF
TRBV30	many	TRBJ2-2	CAWSEGSGLPGELFF
TRBV20-1	many	TRBJ1-4	CSAGGTGLRNEKLFF
TRBV6-1	many	TRBJ2-7	CASRLVYEQYF
TRBV12-3/TRBV12-4	once	TRBJ2-3	CASSITSGSTDTQYF
TRBV4-1	few	TRBJ2-1	CASSQEGGTNEQFF
TRBV28	many	TRBJ2-3	CASWDRRGDTQYF
TRBV28	many	TRBJ2-3	CASSFEGLAGVEDTQYF
TRBV29-1	many	TRBJ2-7	CSVAATGFSEQYF
TRBV20-1	many	TRBJ2-7	CSATKEDSGRFYEQYF
TRBV5-1	few	TRBJ2-5	CASSFRANEETQYF
TRBV12-3/TRBV12-4	.	TRBJ2-2	CASRSPKGRDTGELLF
TRBV6-1	many	TRBJ1-4	CASSHGTVEKLFF
TRBV9	many	TRBJ2-7	CASSAGNTASYEQYF
TRBV30	many	TRBJ1-5	CAWADSAEQPQHF
TRBV28	many	TRBJ2-7	CATRGQGLSFYEQYF
TRBV6-4	.	TRBJ2-3	CASSARASGSVDTQYF
TRBV9	.	TRBJ2-7	CASSVGAASNTPYEQYF
TRBV7-9	many	TRBJ1-3	CASSPGPRSGNTIYF
TRBV12-3/TRBV12-4	many	TRBJ2-6	CASSSEGWPGANVLTF
TRBV6-1	many	TRBJ2-5	CASRFTGERETQYF
TRBV28	many	TRBJ2-7	CATRWGSGSYEQYF
TRBV20-1	many	TRBJ1-1	CSATVGGANTEAFF
TRBV28	.	TRBJ1-6	CASTALRDRVYNSPLHF
TRBV20-1	many	TRBJ2-5	CSARDYRQQETQYF
TRBV5-1	.	TRBJ1-1	CASSHRDTEAFF
TRBV28	many	TRBJ2-5	CASSTAGGQETQYF
TRBV7-3	many	TRBJ1-6	CASSVDRNSPLHF
TRBV28	many	TRBJ2-6	CATIGPASGANVLTF
TRBV18	many	TRBJ2-3	CASSPPGSLTDTQYF
TRBV18	few	TRBJ2-3	CASSSPARDTQYF
TRBV28	many	TRBJ2-7	CASSLSGGPNYEQYF
TRBV5-1	.	TRBJ2-7	CASSSSGTGTSREQYF
TRBV27	.	TRBJ2-7	CASSGLAGGKGEQYF
TRBV11-2	few	TRBJ2-1	CATTASGFSYNEQFF
TRBV24-1	.	TRBJ2-5	CATSDNLGREETQYF
TRBV12-3/TRBV12-4	many	TRBJ2-1	CASSWRLAGGHNEQFF
TRBV24-1	.	TRBJ2-5	CATSDAGILETQYF
TRBV7-2	many	TRBJ2-1	CASSLASNNEQFF
TRBV7-7	many	TRBJ1-1	CASSSVKNTEAFF
TRBV5-6	many	TRBJ2-7	CASSLVVAGEQYF
TRBV6-7	many	TRBJ2-1	CASSLLSGRAVNNEQFF
TRBV5-4	many	TRBJ1-1	CASSLGRAYTEAFF
TRBV30	many	TRBJ1-3	CAWSGGSGNTIYF
TRBV7-6	few	TRBJ2-7	CASSFRTESSYEQYF
TRBV7-9	many	TRBJ2-3	CASSLTRDTQYF
TRBV3-1	many	TRBJ2-7	CASSQSGTAPYEQYF
TRBV7-9	.	TRBJ2-2	CASSLVGGKTGELFF
TRBV28	many	TRBJ2-3	CASSFPYQGGDTQYF